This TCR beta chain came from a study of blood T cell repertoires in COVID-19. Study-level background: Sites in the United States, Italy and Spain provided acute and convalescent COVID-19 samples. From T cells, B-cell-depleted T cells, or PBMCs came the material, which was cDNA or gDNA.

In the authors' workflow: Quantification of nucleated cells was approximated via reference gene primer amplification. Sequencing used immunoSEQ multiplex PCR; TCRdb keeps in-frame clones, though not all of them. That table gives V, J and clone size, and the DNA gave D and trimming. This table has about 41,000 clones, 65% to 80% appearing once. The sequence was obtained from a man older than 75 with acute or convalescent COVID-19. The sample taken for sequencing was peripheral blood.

CDR3 in DNA: TGTGCCAGCAGCTGGGGGCATTCACCCCTCCACTTT. It encodes CASSWGHSPLHF. J is TRBJ1-6 and V is TRBV7-9, with D tentatively TRBD1 (6 bases). The V gene's germline CDR1 is SEHNR and CDR2 FQNEAQ (reference sequence). This CDR3 spans 12 amino acids. Trimming took off 4 bases at V and 8 bases at J, with 6 bases between the two ends.